The sequence of this T cell receptor (beta chain) was determined in a study of T cell clones after liver transplantation. Measured with immunoSEQ multiplex PCR; TCRdb has only the in-frame clones, and not every one. The sample shows tens of thousands of clones, 75% to 80% of them seen only once. The source material was CD8+ T cells from blood, sampled approximately 52 months after liver transplant. This clonotype was sampled from a human patient who received a liver transplant. Part of the T cell pool may stem from the graft donor.

In nucleotides, the CDR3 is TGTGCCAGCAGTTTCCCGGGGGGATCGGAAGGGTACAATGAGCAGTTCTTC. This encodes CASSFPGGSEGYNEQFF. J is TRBJ2-1 and V is TRBV28, with 7 nucleotides matching TRBD2. J gave up 4 bases and V 3 bases, and 12 bases lay outside the gene matches. This CDR3 comprises 17 residues. Germline CDR1 reads MDHEN; CDR2 reads SYDVKM. Full variable domain (missing parts from reference TRBV28 and TRBJ2-1): DVKVTQSSRYLVKRTGEKVFLECVQDMDHENMFWYRQDPGLGLRLIYFSYDVKMKEKGDIPEGYSVSREKKERFSLILESASTNQTSMYLCASSFPGGSEGYNEQFFGPGTRLTVL.